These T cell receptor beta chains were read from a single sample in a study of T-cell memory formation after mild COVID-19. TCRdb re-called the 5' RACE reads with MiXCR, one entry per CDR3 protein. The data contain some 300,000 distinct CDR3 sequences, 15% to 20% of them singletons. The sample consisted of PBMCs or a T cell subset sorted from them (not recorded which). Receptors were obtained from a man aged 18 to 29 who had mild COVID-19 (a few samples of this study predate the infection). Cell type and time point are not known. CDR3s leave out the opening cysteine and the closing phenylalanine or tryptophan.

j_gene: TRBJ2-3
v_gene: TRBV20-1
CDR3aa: SARRRASDTQY

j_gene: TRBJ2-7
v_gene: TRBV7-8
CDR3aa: ASSFLFAGGSYEQY

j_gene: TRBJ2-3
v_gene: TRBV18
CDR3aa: ASSPMPSTDTQY

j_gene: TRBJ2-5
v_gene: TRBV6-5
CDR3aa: ASSYGTSAIETQY

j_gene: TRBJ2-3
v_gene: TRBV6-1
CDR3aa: ASTSGPGTDTQY

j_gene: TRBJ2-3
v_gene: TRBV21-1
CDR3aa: ASSFGSQPDTQY

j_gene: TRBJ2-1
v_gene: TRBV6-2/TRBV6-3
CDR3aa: ASSLSGGAFAEQF

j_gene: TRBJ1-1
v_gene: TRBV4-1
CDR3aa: ASSPVGQKNTEAF

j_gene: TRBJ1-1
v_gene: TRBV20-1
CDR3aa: SAGVQGIIAEAF

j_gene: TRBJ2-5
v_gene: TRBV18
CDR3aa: ASSPAYQETQY

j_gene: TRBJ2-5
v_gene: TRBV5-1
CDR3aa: ASSPGKGGRETQY

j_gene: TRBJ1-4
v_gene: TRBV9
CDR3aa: ASSEGPVTAEKLF

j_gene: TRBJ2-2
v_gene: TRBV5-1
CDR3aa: ASSSGRPRGELF

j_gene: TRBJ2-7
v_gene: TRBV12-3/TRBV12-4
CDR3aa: ASGGRSYEQY

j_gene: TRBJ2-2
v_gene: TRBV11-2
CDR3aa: ASSSTGSNTGELF

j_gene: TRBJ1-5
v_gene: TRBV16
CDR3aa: ASSQVNPGDQPQH

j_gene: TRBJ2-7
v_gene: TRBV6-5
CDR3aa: ASSYRGGSYEQY

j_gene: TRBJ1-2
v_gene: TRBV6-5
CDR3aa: ASSYDGGRGYGYT

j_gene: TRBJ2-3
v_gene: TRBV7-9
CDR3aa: ASSRDTGADTQY

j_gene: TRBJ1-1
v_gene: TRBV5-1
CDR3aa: ASSLAPGGGWQNTEAF

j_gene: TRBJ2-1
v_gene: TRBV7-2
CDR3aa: ASSLAYRGNEQF

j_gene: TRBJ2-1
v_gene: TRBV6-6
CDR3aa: ASSYLVHEQF

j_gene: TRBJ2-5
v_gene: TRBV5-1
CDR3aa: ASSLLESSGRQTQY

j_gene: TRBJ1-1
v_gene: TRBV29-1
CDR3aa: SVVSNTEAF

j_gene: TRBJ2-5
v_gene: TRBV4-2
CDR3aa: ASSQGVREETQY

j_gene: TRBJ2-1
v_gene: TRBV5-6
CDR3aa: ASSPSGTAYNEQF

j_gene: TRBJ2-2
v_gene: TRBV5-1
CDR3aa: ASSPLAGWTGELF

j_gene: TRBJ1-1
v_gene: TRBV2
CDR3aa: ASSRDSFNTEAF

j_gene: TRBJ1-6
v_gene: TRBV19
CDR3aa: ASRGTGQNSPLH

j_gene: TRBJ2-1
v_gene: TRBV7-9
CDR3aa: ASSPTSGGHIEQF

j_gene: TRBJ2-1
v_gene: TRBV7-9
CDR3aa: ASSPQGYEQF

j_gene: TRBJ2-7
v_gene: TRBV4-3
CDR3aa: ASSQEIMGHEQY

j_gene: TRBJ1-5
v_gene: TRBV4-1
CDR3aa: ASSAPGSSDQPQH

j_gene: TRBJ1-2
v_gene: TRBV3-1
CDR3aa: ASSEQGNGYT

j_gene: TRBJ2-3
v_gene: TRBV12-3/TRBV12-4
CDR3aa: ASTNPERGTDTQY

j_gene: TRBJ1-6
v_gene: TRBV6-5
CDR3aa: ASSYSRGSPLH

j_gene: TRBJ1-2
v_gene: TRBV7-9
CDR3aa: ASSLGDGDGYT

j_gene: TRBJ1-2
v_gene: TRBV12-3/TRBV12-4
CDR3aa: ASSQQSYYGYT

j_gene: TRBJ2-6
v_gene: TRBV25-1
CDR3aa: ASSGWDGANVLT

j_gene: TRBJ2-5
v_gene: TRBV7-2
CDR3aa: ASSAGQLEKTQY

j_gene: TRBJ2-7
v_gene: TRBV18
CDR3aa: ASSPAGETYEQY

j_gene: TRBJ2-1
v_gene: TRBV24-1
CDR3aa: ATSDYRGDSYNEQF

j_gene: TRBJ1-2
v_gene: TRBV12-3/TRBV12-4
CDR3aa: ASSWDRSHNYGYT

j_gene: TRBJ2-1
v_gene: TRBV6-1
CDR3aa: ASSYSGTGGRNEQF

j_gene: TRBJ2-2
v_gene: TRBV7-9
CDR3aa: ASSVTRGPPGELF

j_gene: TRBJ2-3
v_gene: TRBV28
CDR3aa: ASSAGGHRHTDTQY

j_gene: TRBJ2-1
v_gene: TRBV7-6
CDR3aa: ASSFVLAGAGRNEQF

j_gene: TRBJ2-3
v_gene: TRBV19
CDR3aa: ASTPTFTDTQY

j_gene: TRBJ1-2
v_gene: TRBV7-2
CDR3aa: ASSLARVDGYT

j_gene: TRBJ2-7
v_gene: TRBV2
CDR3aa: ASSADTGAEQY

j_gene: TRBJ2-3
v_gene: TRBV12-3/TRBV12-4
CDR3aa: ASSFRLTTDTQY

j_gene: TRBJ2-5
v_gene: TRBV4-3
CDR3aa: ASSRMGLDQETQY

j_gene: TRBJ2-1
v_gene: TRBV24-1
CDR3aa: ATSFTGGPYNEQF

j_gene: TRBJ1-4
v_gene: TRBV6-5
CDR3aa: ASSPGQGEKLF

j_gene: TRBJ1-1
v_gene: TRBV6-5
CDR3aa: ASSIQGAGWTEAF